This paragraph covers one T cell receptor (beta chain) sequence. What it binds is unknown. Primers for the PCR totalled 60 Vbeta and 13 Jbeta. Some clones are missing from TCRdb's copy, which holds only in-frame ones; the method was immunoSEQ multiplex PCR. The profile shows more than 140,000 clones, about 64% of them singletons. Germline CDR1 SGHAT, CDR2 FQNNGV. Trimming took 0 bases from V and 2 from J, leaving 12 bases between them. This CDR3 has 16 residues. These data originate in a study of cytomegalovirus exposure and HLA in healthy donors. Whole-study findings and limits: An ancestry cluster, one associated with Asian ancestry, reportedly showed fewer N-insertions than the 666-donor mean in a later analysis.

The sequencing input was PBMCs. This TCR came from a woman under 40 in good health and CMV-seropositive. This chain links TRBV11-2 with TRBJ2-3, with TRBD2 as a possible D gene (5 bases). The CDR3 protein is CASSLDYGNLTDTQYF. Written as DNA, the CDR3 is TGTGCCAGCAGCTTAGACTACGGGAACCTCACAGATACGCAGTATTTT.